The 7 T cell receptor beta chains given below trace back to one sample, sequenced in a study of OX40 agonist ivuxolimab in advanced cancers. Method: immunoSEQ multiplex PCR; TCRdb's copy keeps in-frame clones and lacks some. This table holds 80,000 to 100,000 clones, more than 75% found once. The input for sequencing was CD4+ or CD8+ T cells sorted from blood, taken in a trial of the OX40 agonist ivuxolimab. The source of these receptors is an adult with an advanced solid tumor such as melanoma, head and neck, liver or kidney cancer.

The chain joins TRBV6-5 to TRBJ1-1, with D unclear. CDR3 length: 12 amino acids. The germline gives CDR1 MNHEY, CDR2 SVGAGI. Trimming cost V 10 bases and J 0 bases, with 9 bases left between them. The CDR3 DNA follows: TGTGCCACCCGGACGGTGAACACTGAAGCTTTCTTT. It codes for CATRTVNTEAFF.

CDR3 nucleotides: TGCAGCGTTGAGAGGCGGGGGGACCAAGAGACCCAGTACTTC. It translates to CSVERRGDQETQYF. The chain recombines TRBV29-1 with TRBJ2-5, with 8 bases fitting TRBD2. Germline CDR1 SQVTM, CDR2 ANQGSEA. The V gene end was trimmed by 3 bases and the J gene end by 0 bases; junction bases not matched to a gene: 3. The CDR3 extends over 14 amino acids.

The gene calls are TRBV2 and TRBJ2-1, with 12 bases aligning to TRBD2. V gave up 3 bases and J gave up 3 bases; unmatched junction bases: 3. The germline V gene has CDR1 SNHLY and CDR2 FYNNEI. The CDR3 length is 16 residues. DNA of the CDR3: TGTGCCAGCAGTGATACGGGACTAGCGGGCTACAATGAGCAGTTCTTC. This codes for CASSDTGLAGYNEQFF.

This clone showed up just a few times. This rearrangement joins TRBV7-2 to TRBJ2-1; no clear D. The CDR3 runs to 14 residues. V lost 1 base and J 7 bases, leaving 11 bases between the germline ends. Germline V gene sequence: CDR1 SGHTA, CDR2 FQGNSA. In nucleotides, the CDR3 is TGTGCCAGCAGCTTAGATTGGGCCACAAATGAGCAGTTCTTC. It translates to CASSLDWATNEQFF.

This CDR3 is CASSSLALGQETQYF. The CDR3 coding sequence is TGTGCCAGCAGTTCACTAGCGCTGGGGCAAGAGACCCAGTACTTC. This sequence joins TRBV6-5 and TRBJ2-5, with 7 positions matching TRBD2. This CDR3 has 15 residues. Trimming cost V 4 bases and J 2 bases; bases outside gene matches: 7. Germline CDR1 and CDR2: MNHEY and SVGAGI.

The chain carries TRBV6-6 and TRBJ2-7, with no clear D. Germline V lookup: CDR1 MNHNY, CDR2 SVGAGI (reference sequence). This CDR3 comprises 14 residues. The ends were cut back, 4 bases at V and 2 bases at J, with 12 bases in the middle. The CDR3 DNA sequence: TGTGCCAGCAGTTTCCAGCCCCGAACCTACGAGCAGTACTTC. It codes for CASSFQPRTYEQYF.

The chain has TRBV6-5 and TRBJ1-1; TRBD1 might be the D (6 bases). The CDR3 runs 13 residues. Deletions cut 7 bases from V and 4 bases from J, with 13 bases between. The germline V gene encodes CDR1 MNHEY and CDR2 SVGAGI. The CDR3 nucleotides read TGTGCCAGCACCAGGGGTGGGGCCACTGAAGCTTTCTTT. This encodes CASTRGGATEAFF.